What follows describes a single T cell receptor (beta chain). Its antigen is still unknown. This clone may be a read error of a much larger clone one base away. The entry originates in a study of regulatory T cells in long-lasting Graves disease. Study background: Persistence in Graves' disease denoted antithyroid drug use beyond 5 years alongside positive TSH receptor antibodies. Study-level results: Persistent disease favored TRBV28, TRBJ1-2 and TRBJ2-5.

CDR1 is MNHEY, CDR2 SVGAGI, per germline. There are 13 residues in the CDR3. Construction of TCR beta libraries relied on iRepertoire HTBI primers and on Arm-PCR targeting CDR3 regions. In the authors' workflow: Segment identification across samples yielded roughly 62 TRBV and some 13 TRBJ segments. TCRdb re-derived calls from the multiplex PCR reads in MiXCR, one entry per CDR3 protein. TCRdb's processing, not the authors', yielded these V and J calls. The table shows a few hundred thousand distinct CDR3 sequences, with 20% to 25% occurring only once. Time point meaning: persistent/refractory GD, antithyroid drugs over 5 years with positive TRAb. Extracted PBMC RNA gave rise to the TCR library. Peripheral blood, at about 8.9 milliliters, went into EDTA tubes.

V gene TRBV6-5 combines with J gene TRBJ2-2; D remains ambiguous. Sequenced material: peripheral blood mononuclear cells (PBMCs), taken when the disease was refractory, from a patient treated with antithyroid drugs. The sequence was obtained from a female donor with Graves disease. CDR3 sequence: CAGSSLVTGELFF. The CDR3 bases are TGTGCCGGCAGTTCCCTAGTAACCGGGGAGCTGTTTTTT.